This passage covers 30 T cell receptor beta chains from one sample sequenced in a study of blood T cells in healthy people across ages. The second PCR ran roughly 7 to 11 cycles with a sample-barcoded 5' primer and J-beta primers. TCRdb reprocessed the 5' RACE reads with MiXCR, giving one entry per CDR3 protein. The data hold about 770,000 distinct CDR3 sequences, with 44% observed a single time. Sequenced: blood. The receptors originated from a man in his 60s in good health.

This clonotype was observed a few times. The chain links TRBV7-2 to TRBJ2-3; D possibly corresponds to TRBD2 (6 bases). V lost 1 base and J 4 bases, leaving 12 bases between the germline ends. Per the germline V gene, CDR1 is SGHTA and CDR2 is FQGNSA. The CDR3 has 15 amino acids. The CDR3 DNA follows: TGTGCCAGCAGCTTAGACGGACTATACTCAGATACGCAGTATTTT. Translating gives CASSLDGLYSDTQYF.

The chain has TRBV12-3 or TRBV12-4 and TRBJ1-2; possible D gene TRBD1, 6 bases. V was cut by 5 bases and J by 8 bases, with 18 bases left in between. This CDR3 is 14 amino acids long. CDR3 sequence reads: CASSKGRGEYGYTF. CDR3 coding DNA: TGTGCCAGCAGTAAAGGGAGGGGGGAGTACGGCTACACCTTC.

The chain is built from TRBV4-3 and TRBJ2-5; D is uncertain. The CDR3 runs 15 residues. CDR1 and CDR2 (germline): LGHNA, YSLEER. The V and J ends lost 0 bases and 5 bases respectively, with 13 bases between them. The CDR3 protein is CASSQDTERSETQYF. The CDR3 nucleotides are TGCGCCAGCAGCCAAGACACTGAGAGGAGCGAGACCCAGTACTTC.

The rearrangement links TRBV7-9 to TRBJ2-5, with a possible D match to TRBD2 (5 bases). The germline gives CDR1 SEHNR, CDR2 FQNEAQ (reference sequence). With 2 bases removed from V and 2 bases from J, the gap between germline ends came to 12 bases. This CDR3 has 15 amino acids. CDR3 coding DNA: TGTGCCAGCAGCTTATCCGGGGAGCTTCAAGAGACCCAGTACTTC. Its translation is CASSLSGELQETQYF.

This sequence joins TRBV9 and TRBJ2-3, with D possibly being TRBD2 (5 bases). This CDR3 is built from 15 residues. Germline assignment: CDR1 SGDLS and CDR2 YYNGEE. V was clipped by 0 bases and J by 2 bases, with 10 bases between them. Here the CDR3 reads CASSVELGATDTQYF. CDR3 sequence (DNA): TGTGCCAGCAGCGTAGAGTTGGGAGCCACAGATACGCAGTATTTT.

Points on this clonotype: A read error may produce the germline difference seen at one junction end. This chain connects TRBV20-1 to TRBJ1-2; D remains unclear. The length of the CDR3 is 15 residues. In germline, CDR1 is DFQATT, CDR2 SNEGSKA (reference sequence). CDR3 bases: TGCAGTGCCAGAGATACAATGGGAATGAAATATGGCTACACCTTC. Amino acids: CSARDTMGMKYGYTF.

This clonotype occurred a few times. The chain carries TRBV5-4 and TRBJ1-2; the D gene is possibly TRBD1 (6 bases). CDR3 length: 14 residues. Trimming pared 4 bases from V and 3 bases from J, leaving 13 bases between. In germline, CDR1 is SGHNT, CDR2 YYREEE (reference sequence). As DNA, the CDR3 is TGTGCCAGCAGCGCCGGACAGAGCTACTATGGCTACACCTTC. Translation gives CASSAGQSYYGYTF.

The chain recombines TRBV20-1 with TRBJ2-1; 13 bases map to TRBD2. CDR3 length equals 18 residues. Trimming took 1 base from V and 8 from J; bases not matched to a gene: 14. Germline CDR1 is DFQATT and CDR2 is SNEGSKA (reference sequence). This CDR3 reads CSARGLTSGGRRVYEQFF. Written as DNA, the CDR3 is TGCAGTGCTAGAGGCCTGACTAGCGGGGGGCGTCGGGTGTATGAGCAGTTCTTC.

The chain recombines TRBV24-1 with TRBJ2-1; 10 positions match TRBD1. From germline, CDR1 is KGHDR and CDR2 SFDVKD. CDR3 size: 17 residues. V lost 4 bases and J lost 3; bases outside the gene matches: 8. CDR3 region: CATSDTGQGDSYNEQFF. The DNA for the CDR3 is TGTGCCACCAGTGACACTGGACAGGGGGACAGCTACAATGAGCAGTTCTTC.

This clonotype was found a few times. The chain is built from TRBV7-9 and TRBJ2-1; no clear D. The CDR3 is 15 residues long. Looked up from germline, CDR1 is SEHNR and CDR2 is FQNEAQ (reference sequence). V lost 1 base to trimming and J lost 2 bases, with 9 bases between them. This CDR3 reads CASSLGTKTYNEQFF. The CDR3 nucleotides read TGTGCCAGCAGCTTAGGGACCAAGACCTACAATGAGCAGTTCTTC.

The chain recombines TRBV28 with TRBJ2-7; possibly TRBD1 or TRBD2 for D (5 bases each). Germline V gene data show CDR1 as MDHEN and CDR2 as SYDVKM. V was trimmed by 11 bases and J by 0 bases, leaving 11 bases between them. The CDR3 spans 12 residues. This CDR3 reads CAHGTVSYEQYF. CDR3 in DNA: TGTGCCCATGGGACGGTCTCCTACGAGCAGTACTTC.

The table lists this clonotype with a few counts. The V call is TRBV7-2, the J call TRBJ1-4; weak D call: TRBD1 (5 bases). Per the germline V gene, CDR1 is SGHTA and CDR2 is FQGNSA. Between the trimmed V and J ends, which lost 5 bases and 7 bases, there was a span of 20 bases. This CDR3 comprises 16 residues. CDR3 DNA sequence: TGTGCCAGCAGCAGGGGACGGCCGGCACCCACTGAAAAACTGTTTTTT. This codes for CASSRGRPAPTEKLFF.

This clonotype was seen only a few times. The chain recombines TRBV27 with TRBJ2-2, with 8 bases that match TRBD2. Germline V gene data show CDR1 as MNHEY and CDR2 as SMNVEV (reference sequence). The trim removed 4 bases at V and 9 bases at J, leaving 7 bases unmatched. This CDR3 contains 14 residues. CDR3: CASSSGGARRELFF. CDR3 bases: TGTGCCAGCAGTTCCGGGGGGGCCCGGAGGGAGCTGTTTTTT.

This chain links TRBV2 with TRBJ2-7; D is unclear. Germline V lookup: CDR1 SNHLY, CDR2 FYNNEI. The germline V and J ends were trimmed by 9 bases and 3 bases, with 9 bases remaining between them. The CDR3 extends over 11 amino acids. The CDR3 DNA sequence: TGTGCCAGTGTCGCAGACTACGAGCAGTACTTC. Its translation is CASVADYEQYF.

This clonotype was seen many times. The chain combines TRBV2 with TRBJ2-2; possibly TRBD2 for D (6 bases). This CDR3 contains 16 residues. Germline CDR1 and CDR2: SNHLY and FYNNEI. The V and J ends lost 10 bases and 5 bases respectively, with 23 bases between them. This chain's CDR3 is CAILSGTVARTGELFF. CDR3 nucleotides: TGTGCCATCCTCTCAGGGACTGTGGCCCGAACCGGGGAGCTGTTTTTT.

This clonotype was counted a few times. The gene calls are TRBV20-1 and TRBJ1-5; D not resolved. The CDR3 covers 12 residues. Trimming took off 1 base at V and 5 bases at J, with 6 bases between the two ends. Germline CDR1 is DFQATT and CDR2 is SNEGSKA (reference sequence). The CDR3: CSARVGDQPQHF. CDR3 DNA: TGCAGTGCTAGAGTTGGTGATCAGCCCCAGCATTTT.

The chain employs TRBV6-5 and TRBJ2-2; D is uncertain. Trimming cost V 5 bases and J 0 bases, with 13 bases left between them. This CDR3 spans 16 amino acids. Germline-derived CDR1 and CDR2 are MNHEY and SVGAGI. The CDR3 region is CASSRYSGANTGELFF. The DNA for the CDR3 is TGTGCCAGCAGTCGATACTCAGGCGCGAACACCGGGGAGCTGTTTTTT.

The rearrangement links TRBV4-3 to TRBJ2-1, with 10 bases fitting TRBD2. Looked up from germline, CDR1 is LGHNA and CDR2 is YSLEER. The V gene end was trimmed by 1 base and the J gene end by 5 bases; junction bases not matched to a gene: 5. The CDR3 has 16 residues. CDR3 nucleotides: TGCGCCAGCAGCCAAGGTAGGACTAGCGGACACAATGAGCAGTTCTTC. Translated, it gives CASSQGRTSGHNEQFF.

This clonotype was picked up one time. A much larger clone lies a single base off, so this may be a read error. This CDR3 reads CSVGRGGPNNEQYF. The CDR3 DNA is TGCAGCGTTGGAAGGGGAGGGCCGAACAATGAGCAGTACTTC. The chain carries TRBV29-1 and TRBJ2-1; TRBD2 aligns across 7 bases. The DNA end lines up better with TRBJ2-7; the J call may be wrong. CDR1 and CDR2 (germline): SQVTM, ANQGSEA. The CDR3 totals 14 residues.

The sample holds many counts of this clonotype. The gene calls are TRBV9 and TRBJ1-2; no reliable D call. The CDR3 has 15 amino acids. Between the trimmed V and J ends, which lost 0 bases and 1 base, there was a span of 10 bases. Germline V gene sequence: CDR1 SGDLS, CDR2 YYNGEE. In DNA, the CDR3 is TGTGCCAGCAGCGTAGGCCCTCAGATTAACTATGGCTACACCTTC. It yields the protein CASSVGPQINYGYTF.

This clonotype was found many times. The junction and the germline gene differ at one end; a read error may be behind it. This chain joins TRBV3-1 and TRBJ2-5; D is possibly TRBD1 or TRBD2 (5 bases each). The J call is in doubt because the DNA end fits TRBJ2-7 better. The CDR3 length is 13 residues. Germline V CDR1 and CDR2: LGHDT, YNNKEL (reference sequence). DNA for the CDR3: TGCGCCAGCAGCCAAGATTGGGGGAACGAGCAGTACTTC. Translation: CASSQDWGNEQYF.

The rearrangement uses TRBV7-2 and TRBJ2-1; 11 positions agree with TRBD2. The J segment lost 0 bases and the V segment lost 5 bases, leaving 9 bases of the junction unmatched. There are 18 residues in the CDR3. CDR1 and CDR2 (germline): SGHTA, FQGNSA. In DNA form, the CDR3 reads TGTGCCAGCAGCCGTACCGGGACTAGCGGATCCTCCTACAATGAGCAGTTCTTC. It encodes CASSRTGTSGSSYNEQFF.

The rearrangement joins TRBV4-3 to TRBJ2-7; perhaps D is TRBD1 or TRBD2 (5 bases each). This CDR3 region has 15 residues. Germline V gives CDR1 LGHNA, CDR2 YSLEER. With 0 bases removed from V and 3 bases from J, the gap between germline ends came to 12 bases. DNA for the CDR3: TGCGCCAGCAGCCAAGATAAGGGACCAAACTACGAGCAGTACTTC. It translates to CASSQDKGPNYEQYF.

V and J are TRBV20-1 and TRBJ2-4, with a possible D match to TRBD1 (5 bases). Trimming left V 5 bases short and J 3 bases short, with 14 bases between. There are 14 residues in the CDR3. Germline CDR1 reads DFQATT; CDR2 reads SNEGSKA (reference sequence). This CDR3 is CSAYTPGFKNIQYF. The CDR3 nucleotides read TGCAGTGCTTACACCCCAGGGTTCAAAAACATTCAGTACTTC.

This clonotype occurred a few times. This chain joins TRBV5-1 and TRBJ2-4; TRBD2 matches 11 bases. V lost 4 bases, J lost 13 bases, and 10 bases stayed unmatched. The germline V gene encodes CDR1 SGHRS and CDR2 YFSETQ. The CDR3 is made up of 14 amino acids. The CDR3 nucleotides are TGCGCCAGCAGCACTAGCGGGGGCTCGTGGGAGCAGTACTTC. Protein product: CASSTSGGSWEQYF.

This chain connects TRBV11-2 to TRBJ2-5, with D tentatively TRBD2 (6 bases). The J call is uncertain, as TRBJ2-7 better fits the DNA end. Germline CDR1 and CDR2: SGHAT and FQNNGV. The CDR3 length is 15 residues. CDR3 residues: CASSLEGTLVYEQYF. The CDR3 bases are TGTGCCAGCAGCTTGGAGGGTACCTTGGTGTACGAGCAGTACTTC.

CDR3 sequence reads: CASSLSRRGEKLFF. CDR3 bases: TGTGCCAGCAGCTTGTCCAGGAGAGGCGAAAAACTGTTTTTT. The chain links TRBV11-1 to TRBJ1-4; D call uncertain. The CDR3 extends over 14 amino acids. Germline V CDR1 and CDR2: SGHAT, FQDESV (reference sequence). V lost 3 bases to trimming and J lost 8 bases, with 13 bases between them.

The chain carries TRBV27 and TRBJ2-7, with 8 bases matching TRBD1. Germline CDR1 and CDR2: MNHEY and SMNVEV (reference sequence). V shed 7 bases and J 2 bases; nucleotides not matched to a gene: 7. CDR3 length: 14 amino acids. CDR3 in DNA: TGTGCCAGCAACAACAGGGGGGCTCCCTACGAGCAGTACTTC. This translates into CASNNRGAPYEQYF.

The sample holds many counts of this clonotype. The genes are TRBV28 and TRBJ1-6; possible D gene TRBD1, 5 bases. The germline V and J ends were trimmed by 5 bases and 4 bases, with 12 bases remaining between them. CDR3 length: 15 residues. Per germline, CDR1 MDHEN and CDR2 SYDVKM. As DNA, the CDR3 is TGTGCCAGCAGTCTTCTGGGACGGTATAATTCACCCCTCCACTTT. It encodes CASSLLGRYNSPLHF.

This clonotype has only a few counts. The chain combines TRBV5-1 with TRBJ2-1, with 8 bases identical to TRBD1. There are 16 residues in the CDR3. The V gene's germline CDR1 is SGHRS and CDR2 YFSETQ. The junction had 10 bases not matched to a gene; V was cut back by 0 bases and J by 8 bases. The CDR3 region is CASSLDGTGALDEQFF. The CDR3 DNA reads as TGCGCCAGCAGCTTGGATGGGACAGGTGCTTTGGATGAGCAGTTCTTC.